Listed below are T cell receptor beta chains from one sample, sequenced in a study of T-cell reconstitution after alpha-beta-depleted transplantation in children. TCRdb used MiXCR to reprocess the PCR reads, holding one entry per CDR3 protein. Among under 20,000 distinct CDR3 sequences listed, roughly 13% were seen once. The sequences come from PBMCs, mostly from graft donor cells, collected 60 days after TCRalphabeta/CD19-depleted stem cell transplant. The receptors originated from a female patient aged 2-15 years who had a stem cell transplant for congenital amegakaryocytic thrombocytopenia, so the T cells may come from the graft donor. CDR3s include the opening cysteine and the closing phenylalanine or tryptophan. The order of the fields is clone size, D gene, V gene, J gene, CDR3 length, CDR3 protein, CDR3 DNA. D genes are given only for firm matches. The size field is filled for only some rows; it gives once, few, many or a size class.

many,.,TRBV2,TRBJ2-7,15,CASISLAPSSYEQYF,TGTGCCAGCATCTCCCTAGCCCCCAGCTCCTACGAGCAGTACTTC
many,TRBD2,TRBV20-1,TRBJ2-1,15,CSARTSGNSYNEQFF,TGCAGTGCTCGGACTAGCGGTAATTCCTACAATGAGCAGTTCTTC
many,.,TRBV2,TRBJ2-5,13,CASSDPLTETQYF,TGTGCCAGCAGTGATCCCCTGACAGAGACCCAGTACTTC
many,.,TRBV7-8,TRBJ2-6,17,CASSLPLWGSGANVLTF,TGTGCCAGCAGCTTACCCTTATGGGGTTCTGGGGCCAACGTCCTGACTTTC
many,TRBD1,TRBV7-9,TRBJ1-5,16,CASPLPGQGNDQPQHF,TGTGCCAGCCCTTTGCCGGGACAGGGGAACGATCAGCCCCAGCATTTT
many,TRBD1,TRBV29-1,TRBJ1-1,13,CSARQGWDTEAFF,TGCAGCGCCAGACAGGGGTGGGACACTGAAGCTTTCTTT
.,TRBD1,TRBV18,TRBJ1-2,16,CASSPGTAPRYYGYTF,TGTGCCAGCTCACCTGGGACAGCACCCCGTTACTATGGCTACACCTTC
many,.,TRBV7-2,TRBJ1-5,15,CASSLDRGNSSPQHF,TGTGCCAGCAGCTTAGATCGTGGAAACTCCAGTCCCCAGCATTTT
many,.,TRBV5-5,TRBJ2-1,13,CASSLAGVNEQFF,TGTGCCAGCAGCTTGGCGGGCGTTAATGAGCAGTTCTTC
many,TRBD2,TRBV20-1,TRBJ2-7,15,CSATSLAGGTYEQYF,TGCAGTGCTACGAGTCTAGCGGGAGGGACCTACGAGCAGTACTTC
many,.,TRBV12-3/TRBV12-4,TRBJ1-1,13,CASSLATGGEAFF,TGTGCCAGCAGTTTGGCGACAGGAGGTGAAGCTTTCTTT
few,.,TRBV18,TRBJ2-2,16,CASSPPARGSTGELFF,TGTGCCAGCTCACCACCGGCTAGGGGAAGTACCGGGGAGCTGTTTTTT
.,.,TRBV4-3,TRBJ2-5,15,CASSQRYPGIETQYF,TGCGCCAGCAGCCAAAGGTATCCCGGGATAGAGACCCAGTACTTC
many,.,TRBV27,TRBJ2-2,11,CASSRTGELFF,TGTGCCAGCAGCCGGACCGGGGAGCTGTTTTTT
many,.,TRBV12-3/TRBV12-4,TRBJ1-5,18,CASSLFGGPDFFNQPQHF,TGTGCCAGCAGTTTATTTGGAGGACCCGACTTTTTCAATCAGCCCCAGCATTTT
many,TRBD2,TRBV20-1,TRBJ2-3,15,CSATEPAGSTDTQYF,TGCAGTGCTACCGAGCCAGCGGGAAGCACAGATACGCAGTATTTT
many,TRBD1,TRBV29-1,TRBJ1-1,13,CSGRDRVETEAFF,TGCAGCGGCCGAGACAGGGTCGAGACTGAAGCTTTCTTT
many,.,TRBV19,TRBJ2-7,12,CASSNSVYEQYF,TGTGCCAGTAGTAATTCCGTTTACGAGCAGTACTTC
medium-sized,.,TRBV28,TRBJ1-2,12,CASALEGKGYTF,TGTGCCAGCGCATTGGAGGGAAAAGGCTACACCTTC
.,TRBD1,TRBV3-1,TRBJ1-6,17,CASCQGGGTGGHSPLHF,TGTGCCTCCTGCCAAGGTGGGGGGACAGGGGGCCATTCACCCCTCCACTTT
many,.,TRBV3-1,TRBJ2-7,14,CASSQAPRVRKQYF,TGTGCCAGCAGCCAAGCCCCCAGGGTGAGGAAGCAGTACTTC
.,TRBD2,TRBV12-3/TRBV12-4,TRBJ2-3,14,CASSLGTSPPTQYF,TGTGCCAGCAGTTTAGGGACTAGTCCTCCTACGCAGTATTTT
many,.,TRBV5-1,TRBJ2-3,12,CASREWRDTQYF,TGCGCCAGCAGGGAGTGGCGGGATACGCAGTATTTT
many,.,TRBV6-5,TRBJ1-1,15,CASSPLTGILTEAFF,TGTGCCAGCAGTCCCTTGACAGGAATACTCACTGAAGCTTTCTTT
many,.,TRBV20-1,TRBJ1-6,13,CSARSDRGSPLHF,TGCAGTGCTAGATCTGATAGAGGGTCACCCCTCCACTTT
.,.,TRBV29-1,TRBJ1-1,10,CSVAGTEAFF,TGCAGCGTTGCGGGAACTGAAGCTTTCTTT
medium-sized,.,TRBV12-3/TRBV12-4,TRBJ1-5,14,CASSQQGSNQPQHF,TGTGCCAGCAGCCAGCAGGGCAGCAATCAGCCCCAGCATTTT
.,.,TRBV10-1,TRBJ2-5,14,CASSGAGPRETQYF,TGCGCCAGCAGTGGGGCAGGCCCGAGGGAGACCCAGTACTTC
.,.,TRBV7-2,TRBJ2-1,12,CASSLYSGEQFF,TGTGCCAGCAGCCTCTATAGCGGTGAGCAGTTCTTC